Shown below are 5 T cell receptor beta chains from a single sample sequenced in a study of blood T cell repertoires in COVID-19. Some clones are missing from TCRdb's copy, which holds only in-frame ones; the method was immunoSEQ multiplex PCR. This sample has roughly 150,000 clones, with around 87% found just once. Sequenced material: peripheral blood. These receptors all come from a woman in her thirties or forties with acute or convalescent COVID-19.

The genes are TRBV19 and TRBJ2-1; D is unclear. Per germline, CDR1 LNHDA and CDR2 SQIVND (reference sequence). The CDR3 covers 18 residues. V was shortened by 0 bases and J by 0 bases, with 15 bases between the two germline ends. This chain's CDR3 is CASSIDPTLSSSYNEQFF. The CDR3 nucleotides read TGTGCCAGTAGTATAGACCCCACATTATCCAGCTCCTACAATGAGCAGTTCTTC.

The rearrangement links TRBV30 to TRBJ1-6, with D possibly being TRBD1 (5 bases). Germline V CDR1 and CDR2: GTSNPN, SVGIG (reference sequence). The CDR3 runs 15 residues. V lost 5 bases to trimming and J lost 4 bases, with 15 bases between them. The CDR3 DNA reads as TGTGCCTGGGGGAATCAACGACAGTATAATTCACCCCTCCACTTT. It is translated as CAWGNQRQYNSPLHF.

This chain links TRBV27 with TRBJ1-2, with 7 bases identical to TRBD1. This CDR3 is 12 amino acids long. Germline-derived CDR1 and CDR2 are MNHEY and SMNVEV (reference sequence). V gave up 6 bases and J gave up 2 bases; unmatched junction bases: 0. The CDR3 here is CASRTGNYGYTF. The CDR3 nucleotides are TGTGCCAGCAGGACAGGGAACTATGGCTACACCTTC.

J is TRBJ2-6 and V is TRBV9, with TRBD1 matching over 9 bases. This CDR3 is 17 amino acids long. V gave up 3 bases and J gave up 1 base; unmatched junction bases: 5. Germline assignment: CDR1 SGDLS and CDR2 YYNGEE. CDR3 protein: CASSARDRESGANVLTF. Here the CDR3 DNA reads TGTGCCAGCAGCGCCCGGGACAGGGAATCTGGGGCCAACGTCCTGACTTTC.

V is TRBV5-1 and J is TRBJ1-6, with D maybe TRBD1 (5 bases). In germline, CDR1 is SGHRS, CDR2 YFSETQ. V was pared by 0 bases and J by 8 bases, with 12 bases between. This CDR3 has 15 amino acids. Written as DNA, the CDR3 is TGCGCCAGCAGCTTGGGGGCCGGGGGGGATTCACCCCTCCACTTT. It yields the protein CASSLGAGGDSPLHF.